The clone carrying this T cell receptor beta chain was detected only once. These data originate in a study of PD-1 blockade in classical Hodgkin lymphoma. The data were produced by immunoSEQ multiplex PCR, yet TCRdb's version contains in-frame clones alone and is incomplete. This sample has more than 25,000 clones, with about 90% found just once. Time point of the sample: newly diagnosed, previously untreated cHL patient sample. From thawed PBMCs, CD4+ T cells were purified using magnetic negative selection. For comparison, PBMCs from newly diagnosed, untreated classical Hodgkin lymphoma were used. Germline CDR1 and CDR2: SGHVS and FQNEAQ. The CDR3 covers 15 residues. With 1 base removed from V and 0 bases from J, the gap between germline ends came to 4 bases.

This sequence originates from a human donor with classical Hodgkin lymphoma. V is TRBV7-8 and J is TRBJ2-6; no clear D gene. The sequenced sample consisted of CD4+ T cells from blood. The CDR3 region is CASSLGFSGANVLTF. In DNA form, the CDR3 reads TGTGCCAGCAGCTTAGGCTTCTCTGGGGCCAACGTCCTGACTTTC. Combining the CDR3 with reference TRBV7-8 and TRBJ2-6 gives the whole variable domain GAGVSQSPRYKVAKRGQDVALRCDPISGHVSLFWYQQALGQGPEFLTYFQNEAQLDKSGLPSDRFFAERPEGSVSTLKIQRTQQEDSAVYLCASSLGFSGANVLTFGAGSRLTVL.